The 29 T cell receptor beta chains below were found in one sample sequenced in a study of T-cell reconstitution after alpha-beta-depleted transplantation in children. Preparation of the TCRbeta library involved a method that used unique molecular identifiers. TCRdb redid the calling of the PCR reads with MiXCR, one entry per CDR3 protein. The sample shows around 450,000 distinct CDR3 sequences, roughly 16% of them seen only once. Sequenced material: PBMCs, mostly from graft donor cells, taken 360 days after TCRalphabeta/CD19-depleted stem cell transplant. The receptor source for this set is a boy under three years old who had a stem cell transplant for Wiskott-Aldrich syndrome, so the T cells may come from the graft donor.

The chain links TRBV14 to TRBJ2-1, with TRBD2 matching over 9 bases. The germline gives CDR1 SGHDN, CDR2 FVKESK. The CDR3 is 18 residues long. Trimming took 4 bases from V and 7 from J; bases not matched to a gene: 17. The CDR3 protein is CASSPLRAYSGGWNEQFF. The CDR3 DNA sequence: TGTGCCAGCAGCCCCCTACGGGCCTATAGCGGGGGTTGGAATGAGCAGTTCTTC.

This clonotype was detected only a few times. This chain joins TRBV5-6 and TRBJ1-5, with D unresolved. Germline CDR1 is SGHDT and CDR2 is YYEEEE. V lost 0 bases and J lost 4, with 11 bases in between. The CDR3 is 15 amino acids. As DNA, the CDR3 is TGTGCCAGCAGCTTGGGGGCGGCACTTAATCAGCCCCAGCATTTT. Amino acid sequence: CASSLGAALNQPQHF.

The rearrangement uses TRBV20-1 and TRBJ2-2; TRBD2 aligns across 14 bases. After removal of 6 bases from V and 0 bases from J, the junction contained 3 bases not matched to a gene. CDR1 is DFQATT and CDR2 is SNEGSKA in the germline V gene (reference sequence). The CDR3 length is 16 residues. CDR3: CSARLAGGSNTGELFF. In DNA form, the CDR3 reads TGCAGTGCCCGACTAGCGGGAGGGTCGAACACCGGGGAGCTGTTTTTT.

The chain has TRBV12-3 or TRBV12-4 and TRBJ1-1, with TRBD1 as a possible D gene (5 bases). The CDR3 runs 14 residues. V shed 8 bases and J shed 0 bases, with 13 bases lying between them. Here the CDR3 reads CASLGRVMNTEAFF. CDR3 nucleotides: TGTGCCAGCCTGGGCAGGGTTATGAACACTGAAGCTTTCTTT.

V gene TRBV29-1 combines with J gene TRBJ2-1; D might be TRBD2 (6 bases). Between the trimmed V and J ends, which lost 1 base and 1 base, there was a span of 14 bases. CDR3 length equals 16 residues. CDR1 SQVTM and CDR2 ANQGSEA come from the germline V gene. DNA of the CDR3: TGCAGCGTTGAAGGGTCTCTAGCGAGGTCCTACAATGAGCAGTTCTTC. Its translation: CSVEGSLARSYNEQFF.

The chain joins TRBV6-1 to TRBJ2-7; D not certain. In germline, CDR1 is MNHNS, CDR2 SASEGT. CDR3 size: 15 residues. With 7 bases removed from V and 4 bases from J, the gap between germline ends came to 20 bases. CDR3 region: CASTEPGFWNYEQYF. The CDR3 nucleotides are TGTGCCAGCACCGAACCTGGTTTTTGGAATTACGAGCAGTACTTC.

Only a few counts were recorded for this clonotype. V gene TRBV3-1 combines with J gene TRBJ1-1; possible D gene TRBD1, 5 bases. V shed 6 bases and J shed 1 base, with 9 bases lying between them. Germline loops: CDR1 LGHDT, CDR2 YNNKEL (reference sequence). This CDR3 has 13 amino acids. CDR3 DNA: TGTGCCAGCAGGTCGGGACGGAACACTGAAGCTTTCTTT. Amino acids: CASRSGRNTEAFF. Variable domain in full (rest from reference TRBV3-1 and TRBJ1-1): DTAVSQTPKYLVTQMGNDKSIKCEQNLGHDTMYWYKQDSKKFLKIMFSYNNKELIINETVPNRFSPKSPDKAHLNLHINSLELGDSAVYFCASRSGRNTEAFFGQGTRLTVV.

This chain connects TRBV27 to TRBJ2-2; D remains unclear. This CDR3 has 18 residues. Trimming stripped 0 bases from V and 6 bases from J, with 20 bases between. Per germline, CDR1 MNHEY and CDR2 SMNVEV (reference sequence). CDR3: CASSLSSSIVYMPGELFF. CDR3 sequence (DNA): TGTGCCAGCAGTTTATCGAGTTCTATAGTTTATATGCCCGGGGAGCTGTTTTTT.

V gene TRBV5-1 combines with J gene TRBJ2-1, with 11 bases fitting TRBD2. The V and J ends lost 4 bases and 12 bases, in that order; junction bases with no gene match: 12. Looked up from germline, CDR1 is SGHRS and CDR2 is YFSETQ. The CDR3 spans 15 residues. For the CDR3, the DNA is TGCGCCAGCAGCCCTATAGCGGGGGGGCCTCTAGGGCAGTTCTTC. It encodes CASSPIAGGPLGQFF. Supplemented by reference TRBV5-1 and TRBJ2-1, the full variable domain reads KAGVTQTPRYLIKTRGQQVTLSCSPISGHRSVSWYQQTPGQGLQFLFEYFSETQRNKGNFPGRFSGRQFSNSRSEMNVSTLELGDSALYLCASSPIAGGPLGQFFGPGTRLTVL.

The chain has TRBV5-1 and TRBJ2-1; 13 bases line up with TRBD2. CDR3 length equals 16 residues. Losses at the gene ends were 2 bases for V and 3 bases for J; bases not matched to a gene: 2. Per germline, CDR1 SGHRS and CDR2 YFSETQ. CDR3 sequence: CASSFGTSGNYNEQFF. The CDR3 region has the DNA TGCGCCAGCAGCTTTGGGACTAGCGGGAACTACAATGAGCAGTTCTTC.

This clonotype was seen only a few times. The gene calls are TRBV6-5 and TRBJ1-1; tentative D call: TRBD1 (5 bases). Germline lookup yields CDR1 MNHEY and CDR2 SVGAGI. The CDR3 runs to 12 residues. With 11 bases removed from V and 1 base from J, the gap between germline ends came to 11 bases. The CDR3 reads CAAGRGNTEAFF. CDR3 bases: TGTGCCGCAGGGAGGGGGAACACTGAAGCTTTCTTT.

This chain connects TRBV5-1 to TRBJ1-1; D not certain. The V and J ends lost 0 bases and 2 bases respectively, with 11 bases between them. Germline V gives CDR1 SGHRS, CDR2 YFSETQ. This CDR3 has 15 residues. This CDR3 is CASSLVAPTNTEAFF. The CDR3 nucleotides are TGCGCCAGCAGCTTGGTTGCCCCAACCAACACTGAAGCTTTCTTT.

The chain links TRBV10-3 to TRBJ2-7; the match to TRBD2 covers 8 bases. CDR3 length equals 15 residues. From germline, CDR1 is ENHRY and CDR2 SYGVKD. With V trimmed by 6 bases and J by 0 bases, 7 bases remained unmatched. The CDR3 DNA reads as TGTGCCATCAGGAATAGCGGGAAAGACTCCTACGAGCAGTACTTC. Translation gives CAIRNSGKDSYEQYF.

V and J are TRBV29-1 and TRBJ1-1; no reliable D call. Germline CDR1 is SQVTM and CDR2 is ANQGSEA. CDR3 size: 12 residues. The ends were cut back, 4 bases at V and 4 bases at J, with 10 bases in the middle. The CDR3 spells CSVVRYGTEAFF. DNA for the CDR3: TGCAGCGTTGTCAGATACGGCACTGAAGCTTTCTTT.

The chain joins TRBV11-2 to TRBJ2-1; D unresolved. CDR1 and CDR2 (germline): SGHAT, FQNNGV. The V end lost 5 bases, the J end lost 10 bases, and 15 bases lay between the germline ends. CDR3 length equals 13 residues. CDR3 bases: TGTGCCAGCAGCAAGCCGTGGGTGAGGGAGCAGTTCTTC. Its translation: CASSKPWVREQFF.

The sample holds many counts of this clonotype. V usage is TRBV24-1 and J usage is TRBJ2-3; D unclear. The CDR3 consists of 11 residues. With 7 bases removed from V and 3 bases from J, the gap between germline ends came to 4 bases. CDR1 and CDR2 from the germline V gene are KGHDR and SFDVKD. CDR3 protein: CATSGTDTQYF. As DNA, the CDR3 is TGTGCCACCAGCGGGACAGATACGCAGTATTTT.

The CDR3 sequence is CASAEFPNTEAFF. The CDR3 nucleotides read TGTGCCAGCGCCGAATTTCCTAACACTGAAGCTTTCTTT. This chain links TRBV12-3 or TRBV12-4 with TRBJ1-1; no reliable D call. V gave up 8 bases and J gave up 2 bases, with 12 bases separating them. The length of the CDR3 is 13 residues.

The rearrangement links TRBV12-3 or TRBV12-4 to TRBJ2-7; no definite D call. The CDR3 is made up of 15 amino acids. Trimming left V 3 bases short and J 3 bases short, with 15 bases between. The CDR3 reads CASSLASPPFYEQYF. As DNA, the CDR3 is TGTGCCAGCAGTTTGGCGTCCCCTCCTTTCTACGAGCAGTACTTC.

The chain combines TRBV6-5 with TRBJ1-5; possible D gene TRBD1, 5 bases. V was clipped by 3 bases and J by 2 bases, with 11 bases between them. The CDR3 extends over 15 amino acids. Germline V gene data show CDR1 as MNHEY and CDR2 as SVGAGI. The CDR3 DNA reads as TGTGCCAGCAGTTATTCGATGGGGGGCAATCAGCCCCAGCATTTT. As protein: CASSYSMGGNQPQHF.

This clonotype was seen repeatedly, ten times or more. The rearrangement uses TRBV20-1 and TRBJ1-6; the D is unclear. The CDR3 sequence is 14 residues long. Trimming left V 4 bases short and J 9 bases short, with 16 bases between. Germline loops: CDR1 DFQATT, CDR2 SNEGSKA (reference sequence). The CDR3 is CSATASGGSSPLHF. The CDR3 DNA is TGCAGTGCTACCGCTTCGGGTGGGAGTTCACCCCTCCACTTT.

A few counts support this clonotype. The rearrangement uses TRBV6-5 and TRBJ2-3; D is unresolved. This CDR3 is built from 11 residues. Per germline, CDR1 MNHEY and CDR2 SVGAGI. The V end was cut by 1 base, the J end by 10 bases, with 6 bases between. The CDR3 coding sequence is TGTGCCAGCAGTTACTTTGGTTCGCAGTATTTT. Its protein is CASSYFGSQYF.

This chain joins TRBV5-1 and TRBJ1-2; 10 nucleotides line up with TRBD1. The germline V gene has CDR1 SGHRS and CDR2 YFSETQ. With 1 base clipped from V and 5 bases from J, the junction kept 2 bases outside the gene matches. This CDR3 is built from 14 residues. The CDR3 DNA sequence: TGCGCCAGCAGCTTGACGGGACAGGGGTATGGCTACACCTTC. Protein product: CASSLTGQGYGYTF.

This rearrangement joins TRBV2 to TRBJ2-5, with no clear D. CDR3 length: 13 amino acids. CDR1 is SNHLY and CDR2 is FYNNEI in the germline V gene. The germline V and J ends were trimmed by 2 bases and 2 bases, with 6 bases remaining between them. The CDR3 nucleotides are TGTGCCAGCAGTGAACGGCGACAAGAGACCCAGTACTTC. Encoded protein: CASSERRQETQYF.

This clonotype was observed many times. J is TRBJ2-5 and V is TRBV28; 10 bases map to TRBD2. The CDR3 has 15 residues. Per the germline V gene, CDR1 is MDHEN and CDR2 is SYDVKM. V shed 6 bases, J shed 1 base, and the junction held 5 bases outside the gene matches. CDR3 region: CASSLAGVFQETQYF. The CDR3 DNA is TGTGCCAGCAGCCTAGCGGGGGTTTTCCAAGAGACCCAGTACTTC.

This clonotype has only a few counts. The CDR3 sequence is CASSLGTGTAGGYTF. As DNA, the CDR3 is TGTGCCAGCAGCTTAGGGACTGGGACAGCGGGCGGCTACACCTTC. The chain has TRBV7-9 and TRBJ1-2, with TRBD1 matching over 7 bases. CDR1 and CDR2 (germline): SEHNR, FQNEAQ (reference sequence). V lost 1 base, J lost 8 bases, and 10 bases stayed unmatched. The CDR3 extends over 15 amino acids.

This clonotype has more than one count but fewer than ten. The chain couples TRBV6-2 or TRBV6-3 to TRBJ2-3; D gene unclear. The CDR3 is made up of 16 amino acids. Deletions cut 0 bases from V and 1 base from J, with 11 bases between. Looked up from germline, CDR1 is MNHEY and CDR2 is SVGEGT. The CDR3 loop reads CASSYSSDLGTDTQYF. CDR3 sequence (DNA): TGTGCCAGCAGTTACTCCAGTGACTTGGGCACAGATACGCAGTATTTT.

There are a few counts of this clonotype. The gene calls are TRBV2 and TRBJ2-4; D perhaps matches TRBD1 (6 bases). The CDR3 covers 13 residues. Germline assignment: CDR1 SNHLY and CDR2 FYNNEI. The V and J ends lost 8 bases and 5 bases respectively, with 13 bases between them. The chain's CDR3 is CASRQVSENIQYF. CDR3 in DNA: TGTGCCAGCCGACAGGTCTCTGAAAACATTCAGTACTTC.

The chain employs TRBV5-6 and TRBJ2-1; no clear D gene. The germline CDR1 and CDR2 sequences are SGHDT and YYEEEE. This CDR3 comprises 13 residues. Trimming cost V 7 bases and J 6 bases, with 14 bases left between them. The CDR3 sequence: CASVNSWFNEQFF. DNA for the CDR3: TGTGCCAGCGTTAACTCCTGGTTCAATGAGCAGTTCTTC.

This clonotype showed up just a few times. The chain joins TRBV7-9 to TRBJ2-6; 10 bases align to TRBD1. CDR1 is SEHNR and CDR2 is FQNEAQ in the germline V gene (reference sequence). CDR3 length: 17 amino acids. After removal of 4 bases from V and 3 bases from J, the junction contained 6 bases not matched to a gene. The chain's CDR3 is CASSYDRGRVGANVLTF. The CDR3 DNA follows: TGTGCCAGCAGCTACGACAGGGGGCGTGTTGGGGCCAACGTCCTGACTTTC.